Detailed here is one T cell receptor (beta chain). The antigen remains unidentified. This sample was taken from a study of T cells after yellow fever vaccination. Study-wide background: Fractions of low cell number were prepared using SMART-Seq v4 Ultra Low Input.

Study findings and constraints: At around 95% for CD4 and around 91% for CD8, most primary-vaccination clones showed up again after the booster. Weaker, the secondary response peaked sooner, at day 5 versus 15.

With 5 bases removed from V and 12 bases from J, the gap between germline ends came to 11 bases. Germline values: CDR1 MNHEY, CDR2 SVGEGT. The CDR3 is 11 amino acids. One entry per CDR3 protein, called by TCRdb with MiXCR from the 5' RACE reads. The sample holds around 140,000 distinct CDR3 sequences, about 6.2% seen once. Sample: CD4+ T cells sorted from PBMCs, taken 10 days after the yellow fever booster vaccination. This sequence was found in a young man who received the YFV17D yellow fever vaccine. The chain carries TRBV6-2 or TRBV6-3 and TRBJ2-1; D is unclear. The CDR3 is CASSQVGGQFF. The CDR3 bases are TGTGCCAGCAGTCAAGTCGGTGGGCAGTTCTTC.